The entry below gives a single T cell receptor beta chain sequence along with its context. Its specificity is unknown. The data derive from a study of CD8+ T cells in alopecia areata. Sample treatment: oral pan-JAK inhibitor, 5-10 mg twice daily. From alopecia areata patients, lesional scalp punch biopsies and peripheral blood were collected. cDNA serving as the sequencing template came from extracted, reverse transcribed RNA. The protocol was immunoSEQ multiplex PCR, while the TCRdb copy is restricted to in-frame clones and leaves out a portion. The data show approximately 150,000 clones, with around three fifths seen just once and 12% to 15% held by the top ten. The study, taken as a whole, reports: The study found that many expanded lesional clones persisted in scalp and blood during tofacitinib. A single nonresponder leaves the baseline CD8+ expansion link to response uncertain. Scalp clonality and expanded CD8+ clones among the top 100 fell significantly with tofacitinib.

This receptor was taken from a human donor with alopecia areata. The sequencing here drew on CD4+ T cells sorted from blood, taken at week 24, from a patient treated with tofacitinib.

CDR3 in amino acids: CAWSPKGALSNEQFF. In nucleotides, the CDR3 is TGTGCCTGGAGTCCAAAGGGGGCCCTTTCCAATGAGCAGTTCTTC. This chain uses TRBV30 with TRBJ2-1, with 7 bases that match TRBD1. CDR1 GTSNPN and CDR2 SVGIG come from the germline V gene (reference sequence). Unmatched junction bases numbered 10, after V lost 2 bases and J lost 6 bases. This CDR3 spans 15 amino acids.